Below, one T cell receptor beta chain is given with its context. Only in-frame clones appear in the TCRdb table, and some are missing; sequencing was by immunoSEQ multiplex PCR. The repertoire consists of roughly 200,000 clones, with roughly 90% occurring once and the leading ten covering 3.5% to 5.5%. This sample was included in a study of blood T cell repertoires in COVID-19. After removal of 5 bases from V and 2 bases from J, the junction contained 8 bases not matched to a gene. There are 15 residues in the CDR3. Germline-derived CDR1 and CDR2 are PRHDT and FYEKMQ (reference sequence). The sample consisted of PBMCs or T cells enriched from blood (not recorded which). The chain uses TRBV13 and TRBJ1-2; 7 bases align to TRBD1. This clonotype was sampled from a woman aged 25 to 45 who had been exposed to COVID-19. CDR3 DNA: TGTGCCAGCAGCCGCCCCGGACAGGAAAACTATGGCTACACCTTC. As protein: CASSRPGQENYGYTF. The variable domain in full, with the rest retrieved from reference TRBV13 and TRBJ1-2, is AAGVIQSPRHLIKEKRETATLKCYPIPRHDTVYWYQQGPGQDPQFLISFYEKMQSDKGSIPDRFSAQQFSDYHSELNMSSLELGDSALYFCASSRPGQENYGYTFGSGTRLTVV.